This T cell receptor (beta chain) was recorded in a study of cytomegalovirus exposure and HLA in healthy donors. Overall study findings and caveats: Whilst most TCR sequences proved rare, a subset of public TCRs occurred across many donors.

In regard to this clone: Its antigen is as yet unknown.

V lost 0 bases to trimming and J lost 0 bases, with 9 bases between them. The length of the CDR3 is 15 residues. Germline loops: CDR1 SGHRS, CDR2 YFSETQ. Assay: immunoSEQ multiplex PCR; the TCRdb copy retains only in-frame clones and omits some. The table lists about 130,000 clones, approximately 92% of them singletons. V and J are TRBV5-1 and TRBJ1-1, with D maybe TRBD1 (5 bases). The material sequenced was PBMCs. This receptor was taken from a woman aged 18-30 years in good health and CMV-seronegative. The CDR3: CASSLVAGLNTEAFF. CDR3 coding DNA: TGCGCCAGCAGCTTGGTGGCAGGGTTGAACACTGAAGCTTTCTTT.